This T cell receptor beta chain was sequenced during a study of T cells in women clearing cervical HPV infection. About the research overall: Controls were women whose single incident HPV16 infection cleared within 12 months without precancer or cancer. Controls gave blood once infection was undetectable; cases at lesion identification.

Findings of the study overall: Repertoire richness, not evenness, was significantly elevated in CIN3+ cases versus controls. Richness differences could reflect unmeasured T-cell content per sample.

Assay used: immunoSEQ multiplex PCR; TCRdb lists only in-frame clones, some missing. The table for this sample gives over 9,500 clones. Worth noting for this clone: Its antigen is unknown. Read coverage stops 3 residues before the CDR3 terminus; the germline J gene supplies the remainder.

Looked up from germline, CDR1 is LNHDA and CDR2 is SQIVND (reference sequence). This CDR3 comprises 16 residues. V was cut by 2 bases and J by 0 bases, with 11 bases left in between. The chain joins TRBV19 to TRBJ2-1, with D uncertain. Input material: blood buffy coat. This receptor was obtained from a woman between 18 and 70 years old with a cervical HPV16 infection that either progressed to CIN3+ or cleared (not recorded which). CDR3 DNA, as far as it was read: TGTGCCAGTAGTATATCTAGAACCCTCTCCTACAATGAG. Translated: CASSISRTLSYNE. The full CDR3 sequence reads CASSISRTLSYNEQFF.